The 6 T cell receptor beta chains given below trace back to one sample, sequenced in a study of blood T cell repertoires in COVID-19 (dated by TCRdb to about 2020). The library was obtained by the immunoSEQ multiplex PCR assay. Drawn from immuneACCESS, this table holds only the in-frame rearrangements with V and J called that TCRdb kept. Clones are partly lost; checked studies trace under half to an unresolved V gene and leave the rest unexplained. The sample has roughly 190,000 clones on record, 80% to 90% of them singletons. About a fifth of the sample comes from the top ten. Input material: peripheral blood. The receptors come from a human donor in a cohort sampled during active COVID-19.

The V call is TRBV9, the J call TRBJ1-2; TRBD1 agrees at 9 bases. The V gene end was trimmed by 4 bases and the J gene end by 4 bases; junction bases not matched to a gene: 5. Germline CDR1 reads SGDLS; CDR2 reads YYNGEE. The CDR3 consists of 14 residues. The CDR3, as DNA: TGTGCCAGCAGCCCCGGGACAGGGACCTATGGCTACACCTTC. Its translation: CASSPGTGTYGYTF.

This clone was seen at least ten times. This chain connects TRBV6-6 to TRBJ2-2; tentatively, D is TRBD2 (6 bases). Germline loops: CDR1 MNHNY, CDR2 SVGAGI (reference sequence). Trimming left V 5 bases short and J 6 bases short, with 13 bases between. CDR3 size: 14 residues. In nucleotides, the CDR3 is TGTGCCAGCAGTAGAACTAGCTTGTCCGGGGAGCTGTTTTTT. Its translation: CASSRTSLSGELFF.

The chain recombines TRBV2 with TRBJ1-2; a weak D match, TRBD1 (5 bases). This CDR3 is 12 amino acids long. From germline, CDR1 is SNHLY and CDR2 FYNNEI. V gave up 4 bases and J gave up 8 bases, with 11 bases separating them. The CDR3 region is CASSGQSAGYTF. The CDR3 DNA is TGTGCCAGCAGTGGACAGAGCGCAGGCTACACCTTC.

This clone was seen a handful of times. This CDR3 is CASSLLGTGVADTQYF. The CDR3 nucleotides are TGTGCCAGCAGCCTCTTAGGGACAGGGGTCGCAGATACGCAGTATTTT. V usage is TRBV5-6 and J usage is TRBJ2-3, with TRBD1 identical over 10 bases. Germline CDR1 reads SGHDT; CDR2 reads YYEEEE. Trimming took 4 bases from V and 4 from J; bases not matched to a gene: 9. This CDR3 comprises 16 residues.

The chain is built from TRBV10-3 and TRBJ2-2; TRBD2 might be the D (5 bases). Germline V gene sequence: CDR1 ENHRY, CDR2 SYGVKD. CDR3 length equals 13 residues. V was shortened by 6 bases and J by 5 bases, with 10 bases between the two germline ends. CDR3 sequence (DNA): TGTGCCATCAGCGAGGCGGGTACCGGGGAGCTGTTTTTT. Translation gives CAISEAGTGELFF.

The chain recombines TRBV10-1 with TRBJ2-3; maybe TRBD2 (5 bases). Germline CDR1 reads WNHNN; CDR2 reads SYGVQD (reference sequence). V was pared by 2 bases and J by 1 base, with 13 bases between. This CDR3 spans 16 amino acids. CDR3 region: CASSEMRAAGTDTQYF. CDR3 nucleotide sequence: TGCGCCAGCAGTGAGATGAGGGCCGCCGGCACAGATACGCAGTATTTT.